The entry below describes one TCR beta chain. The entry originates in a study of blood T cell repertoires in COVID-19. Researchers sorted participants into cohorts using their self-reported clinical history. The study counted Cohort 3 donors as recovered given two negative PCRs, clearance, or symptom resolution. Trimming removed 6 bases from V and 8 bases from J; junction bases left unmatched: 5. Germline CDR1 MRHNA, CDR2 SNTAGT. The CDR3 contains 14 residues. Using immunoSEQ multiplex PCR, the repertoire was profiled, and TCRdb retains in-frame clones only, with some absent. Here the sample spans roughly 330,000 clones, about 90% being singletons.

This sequence joins TRBV6-4 and TRBJ2-1; 12 bases fit TRBD1. The specimen was PBMCs or T cells enriched from blood (not recorded which). The receptor comes from a woman in her 30s who had recovered from COVID-19. This CDR3 is CASSTGTGGDEQFF. CDR3 coding DNA: TGTGCCAGCAGCACCGGGACAGGGGGCGATGAGCAGTTCTTC.